This passage covers 16 T cell receptor beta chains from one sample sequenced in a study of T cells in women clearing cervical HPV infection. Produced via immunoSEQ multiplex PCR; TCRdb's table is partial and in-frame only. The repertoire table contains some 30,000 clones. Sequences were obtained from blood buffy coat. These receptors were obtained from a woman between 18 and 69 years old with a cervical HPV16 infection that either progressed to CIN3+ or cleared (not recorded which).

Details on this clone: The read comes to an end 3 residues before the CDR3 does, leaving the germline J gene to fill in the end. The chain recombines TRBV5-4 with TRBJ1-1; D might be TRBD1 (5 bases). V lost 0 bases to trimming and J lost 1 base, with 10 bases between them. The CDR3 sequence is 15 residues long. The germline CDR1 and CDR2 sequences are SGHNT and YYREEE (reference sequence). The sequenced CDR3 bases are TGTGCCAGCAGCTTGGCCAATAGGGGGAACACTGAA. It is translated as CASSLANRGNTE. The entire CDR3 reads CASSLANRGNTEAFF.

Regarding this clone: The read comes to an end 3 residues before the CDR3 does, leaving the germline J gene to fill in the end. The rearrangement links TRBV7-7 to TRBJ2-1; 8 bases match TRBD2. The CDR3 length is 14 residues. In germline, CDR1 is SSHAT, CDR2 FNYEAQ (reference sequence). V lost 1 base to trimming and J lost 8 bases; unmatched junction nucleotides: 4. Incomplete CDR3 DNA: TGTGCCAGCAGCTTAGAACTAGCGGCGGATGAG. Its translation is CASSLELAADE. The CDR3 as a whole reads CASSLELAADEQFF.

Notes on this clone: The read comes to an end 3 residues before the CDR3 does, leaving the germline J gene to fill in the end. The V call is TRBV11-2, the J call TRBJ2-3; possible D gene TRBD1, 6 bases. This CDR3 region has 14 residues. CDR1 and CDR2 from the germline V gene are SGHAT and FQNNGV. CDR3 amino acids: CASSAGVLQETQYF. CDR3 DNA, as far as it was read: TGTGCCAGCAGCGCAGGGGTATTGCAAGAGACG.

About this clone: The sequenced fragment ends 3 residues before the CDR3 boundary, so the rest is inferred from the germline J gene. V gene TRBV19 combines with J gene TRBJ2-3, with 11 bases aligning to TRBD1. Germline CDR1 LNHDA, CDR2 SQIVND (reference sequence). The CDR3 sequence is 16 residues long. CDR3 sequence reads: CASRDPGQGGNQPQYF. Partial CDR3 DNA: TGTGCCAGTAGGGATCCGGGACAGGGGGGAAATCAGCCG.

A remark on this clone: The read gets to within 3 residues of the CDR3 end, and the germline J gene fills in the rest. The rearrangement uses TRBV27 and TRBJ2-1, with 8 bases lining up with TRBD1. The CDR3 has 15 amino acids. Germline lookup yields CDR1 MNHEY and CDR2 SMNVEV (reference sequence). J gave up 0 bases and V 6 bases, and 4 bases lay outside the gene matches. The DNA read from the CDR3 is TGTGCCAGCAGACACAGGGGGAGCTCCTACAATGAG. Its protein product is CASRHRGSSYNE. The whole CDR3 is CASRHRGSSYNEQFF.

For this clone: From the germline J gene comes the end of the CDR3, since the read stops 3 residues before it. The chain links TRBV12-3 or TRBV12-4 to TRBJ2-7; TRBD1 matches at 10 bases. The CDR3 consists of 17 residues. V gave up 6 bases and J gave up 4 bases; unmatched junction bases: 15. Incomplete CDR3 DNA: TGTGCCAGCAGCTTCTCCGGAGGATGGACAGGGGGATACGAG. Translation gives CASSFSGGWTGGYE. From start to end, the CDR3 is CASSFSGGWTGGYEQYF.

On this clone: The CDR3 goes on 3 residues after the read ends, and that part is filled in from the germline J gene. V is TRBV29-1 and J is TRBJ2-1; tentatively, D is TRBD1 (5 bases). Deletions cut 4 bases from V and 6 bases from J, with 7 bases between. The germline gives CDR1 SQVTM, CDR2 ANQGSEA. The length of the CDR3 is 11 residues. Here the CDR3 reads CSVVGVNEQFF. The sequenced part of the CDR3 DNA is TGCAGCGTTGTAGGGGTCAATGAG.

With respect to this clone: The missing CDR3 end, 3 residues past where the read stops, is filled in from the germline J gene. The rearrangement links TRBV5-1 to TRBJ2-5; 11 nucleotides match TRBD2. Germline V gene lookup returns CDR1 SGHRS and CDR2 YFSETQ. J was trimmed by 3 bases and V by 8 bases; bases with no gene match: 6. The CDR3 is 14 amino acids. The DNA read from the CDR3 is TGCGCCAGTCGTAGCGGGGGGGTGAAAGAGACC. Translation gives CASRSGGVKET. The whole CDR3 protein is CASRSGGVKETQYF.

The sequenced CDR3 bases are TGTGCCAGCAGCCTCACAGGGGAACAGCCC. Residues: CASSLTGEQP. Given in full, the CDR3 is CASSLTGEQPQHF. The rearrangement links TRBV7-9 to TRBJ1-5, with 7 nucleotides matching TRBD1. The read falls 3 residues short of the CDR3 end, and the missing part is taken from the germline J gene. Germline V gene sequence: CDR1 SEHNR, CDR2 FQNEAQ (reference sequence). With V trimmed by 5 bases and J by 7 bases, 5 bases remained unmatched. The CDR3 extends over 13 amino acids.

About this clone itself: The CDR3 is cut off 3 residues early in the read; its end comes from the germline J gene. The chain has TRBV18 and TRBJ1-2, with TRBD1 matching over 7 bases. The CDR3 totals 14 residues. V trimming: 3 bases; J trimming: 6 bases; junction bases outside the gene matches: 7. Germline lookup yields CDR1 KGHSH and CDR2 LQKENI. This chain's CDR3 is CASSPGTVTDGYTF. The part of the CDR3 DNA that was read is TGTGCCAGCTCACCCGGGACAGTAACGGATGGC.

About this clone: Read data end 3 residues before the CDR3 end; the end is taken from the germline J gene. The V and J genes are TRBV18 and TRBJ1-5, with TRBD1 identical over 10 bases. The germline CDR1 and CDR2 sequences are KGHSH and LQKENI. This CDR3 comprises 13 residues. V dropped 5 bases and J dropped 7; count of bases not matched to a gene: 2. The covered CDR3 bases are TGTGCCAGCTCATCGACAGGGGGCCAGCCC. It translates to CASSSTGGQP. The entire CDR3 protein is CASSSTGGQPQHF. Full variable domain (remainder filled in from reference TRBV18 and TRBJ1-5): NAGVMQNPRHLVRRRGQEARLRCSPMKGHSHVYWYRQLPEEGLKFMVYLQKENIIDESGMPKERFSAEFPKEGPSILRIQQVVRGDSAAYFCASSSTGGQPQHFGDGTRLSIL.

On this clone: With the read ending 3 residues before the CDR3 end, the germline J gene is used to fill in that end. The chain uses TRBV20-1 and TRBJ1-1; D remains unclear. This CDR3 region has 10 residues. In germline, CDR1 is DFQATT, CDR2 SNEGSKA (reference sequence). The covered CDR3 bases are TGCAGTGCTAGAGAAAGGGAA. This gives the protein CSARERE. The whole CDR3 is CSAREREAFF.

Worth noting for this clone: The missing CDR3 end, 3 residues past where the read stops, is filled in from the germline J gene. The gene calls are TRBV30 and TRBJ2-2; perhaps TRBD1 as D (6 bases). Germline CDR1 GTSNPN, CDR2 SVGIG (reference sequence). CDR3 length equals 15 residues. CDR3 sequence: CASTNTTGYGEKLFF. The CDR3 DNA, read in part, is TGTGCCTCGACCAACACCACAGGGTACGGTGAAAAG.

Of note for this clone: The sequence runs out 3 residues before the end of the CDR3; the remainder is reconstructed from the germline J gene. The chain recombines TRBV19 with TRBJ1-2, with 7 bases matching TRBD1. Germline CDR1 LNHDA, CDR2 SQIVND (reference sequence). The CDR3 is made up of 15 amino acids. CDR3 in amino acids: CASSPGTDFFIDYTF. The sequenced part of the CDR3 DNA is TGTGCCAGTAGTCCAGGGACAGACTTTTTTATCGAC. The whole variable domain, remainder taken from reference TRBV19 and TRBJ1-2, is DGGITQSPKYLFRKEGQNVTLSCEQNLNHDAMYWYRQDPGQGLRLIYYSQIVNDFQKGDIAEGYSVSREKKESFPLTVTSAQKNPTAFYLCASSPGTDFFIDYTFGSGTRLTVV.

Concerning this clone itself: The read ends 3 residues shy of where the CDR3 ends; the end is completed using the germline J gene. The rearrangement joins TRBV5-1 to TRBJ1-2; maybe TRBD1 (5 bases). The CDR3 runs 14 residues. CDR1 is SGHRS and CDR2 is YFSETQ in the germline V gene. Between the trimmed V and J ends, which lost 3 bases and 0 bases, there was a span of 9 bases. The DNA read from the CDR3 is TGCGCCAGCAGCTACGACAGCCCTAACTATGGC. Protein product: CASSYDSPNYG. The full CDR3 sequence reads CASSYDSPNYGYTF.

On this clone itself: The read ends 3 residues early relative to the CDR3; the germline J gene fills the gap. The genes are TRBV24-1 and TRBJ2-5, with 14 bases matching TRBD2. V trimming: 0 bases; J trimming: 1 base; junction bases outside the gene matches: 0. This CDR3 has 17 amino acids. CDR1 and CDR2 (germline): KGHDR, SFDVKD. The CDR3 loop reads CATSDLGTSGGQETQYF. CDR3 DNA, as far as it was read: TGTGCCACCAGTGATTTGGGGACTAGCGGGGGCCAAGAGACC.